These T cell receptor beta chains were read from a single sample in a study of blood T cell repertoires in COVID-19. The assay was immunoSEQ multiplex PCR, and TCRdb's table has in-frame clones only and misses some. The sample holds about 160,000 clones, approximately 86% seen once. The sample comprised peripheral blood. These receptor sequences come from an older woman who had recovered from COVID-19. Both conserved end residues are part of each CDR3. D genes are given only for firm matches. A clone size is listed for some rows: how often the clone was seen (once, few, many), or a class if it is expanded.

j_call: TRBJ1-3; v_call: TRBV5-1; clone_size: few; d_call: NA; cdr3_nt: TGCGCCAGCAGCTTGGATGCGAGCTCTGGAAACACCATATATTTT; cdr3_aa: CASSLDASSGNTIYF
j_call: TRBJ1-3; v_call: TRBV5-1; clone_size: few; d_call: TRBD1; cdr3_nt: TGCGCCAGCAGCCTACAGGGGAACGGAAACACCATATATTTT; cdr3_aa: CASSLQGNGNTIYF
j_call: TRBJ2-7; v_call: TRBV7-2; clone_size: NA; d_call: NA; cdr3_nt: TGTGCCAGCAGCTTATACGCGGGTGGGCAGTACTTC; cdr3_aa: CASSLYAGGQYF
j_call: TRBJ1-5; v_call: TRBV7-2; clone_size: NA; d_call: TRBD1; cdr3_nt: TGTGCCAGCAGCTCGACAGGGGACCTTAGTCAGCCCCAGCATTTT; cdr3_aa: CASSSTGDLSQPQHF
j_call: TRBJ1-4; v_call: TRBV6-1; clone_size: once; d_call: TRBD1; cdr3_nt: TGTGCCAGCAGTGAACAGGGGGCTGTAAAACTGTTTTTT; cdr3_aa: CASSEQGAVKLFF
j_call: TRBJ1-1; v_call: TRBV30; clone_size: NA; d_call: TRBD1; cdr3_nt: TGTGCCTGGGCGACAGGGGGTAACACTGAAGCTTTCTTT; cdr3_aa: CAWATGGNTEAFF
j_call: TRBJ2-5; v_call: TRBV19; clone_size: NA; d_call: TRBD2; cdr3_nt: TGTGCCAGTAGTCCGCGGACTAGCGGGGGTGCCCAGTACTTC; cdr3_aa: CASSPRTSGGAQYF
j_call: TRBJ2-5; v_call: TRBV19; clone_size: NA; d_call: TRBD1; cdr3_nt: TGTGCCAGTAGTGGCCGGGACAGGGTGCGGGAGACCCAGTACTTC; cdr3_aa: CASSGRDRVRETQYF
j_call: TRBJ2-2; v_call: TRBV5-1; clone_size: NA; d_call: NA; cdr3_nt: TGCGCCAGCAGCTCTGCCGGTCCAAACACCGGGGAGCTGTTTTTT; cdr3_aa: CASSSAGPNTGELFF
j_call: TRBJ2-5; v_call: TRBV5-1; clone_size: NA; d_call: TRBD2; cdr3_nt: TGCGCCAGCAGCTTGGGTGGTAGCGGGGCAGAGACCCAGTACTTC; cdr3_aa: CASSLGGSGAETQYF
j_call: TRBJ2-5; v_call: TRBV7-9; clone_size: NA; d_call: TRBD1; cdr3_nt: TGTGCCAGCAGCCGGGACAGGCTCACTGAGGAGACCCAGTACTTC; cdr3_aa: CASSRDRLTEETQYF
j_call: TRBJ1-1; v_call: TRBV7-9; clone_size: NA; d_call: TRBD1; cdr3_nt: TGTGCCAGCAGCTCTCGACAGGGTGCCACTGAAGCTTTCTTT; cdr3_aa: CASSSRQGATEAFF
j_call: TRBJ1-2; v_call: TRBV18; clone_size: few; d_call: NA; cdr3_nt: TGTGCCAGCTCCCCCCGGAGGGATTCTTCTAACTATGGCTACACCTTC; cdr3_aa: CASSPRRDSSNYGYTF
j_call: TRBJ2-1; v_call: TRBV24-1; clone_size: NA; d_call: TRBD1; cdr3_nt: TGTGCCACCAGTGAAACGGGACAGGGACCGAGCTCCTACAATGAGCAGTTCTTC; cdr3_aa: CATSETGQGPSSYNEQFF
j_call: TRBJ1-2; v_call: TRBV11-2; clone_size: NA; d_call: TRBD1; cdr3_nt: TGTGCCAGCAGCTCTGATTCAGGGGGCAGAGGCTACACCTTC; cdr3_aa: CASSSDSGGRGYTF
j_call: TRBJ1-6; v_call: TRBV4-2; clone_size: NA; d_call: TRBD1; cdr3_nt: TGTGCCAGCAGCCAAGATGGAACAGGGGCCGAGAATTCACCCCTCCACTTT; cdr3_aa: CASSQDGTGAENSPLHF
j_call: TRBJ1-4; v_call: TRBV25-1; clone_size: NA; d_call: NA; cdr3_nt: TGTGCCACCTCCTCTCTGGAGGGACCAACGGAACTGTTTTTT; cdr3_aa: CATSSLEGPTELFF
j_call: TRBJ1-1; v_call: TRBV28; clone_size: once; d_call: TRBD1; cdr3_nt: TGTGCCAGGCTCTTTGGCCGGGACAGGGTTGGCGTTTTGGCTGAAGCTTTCTTT; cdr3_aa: CARLFGRDRVGVLAEAFF
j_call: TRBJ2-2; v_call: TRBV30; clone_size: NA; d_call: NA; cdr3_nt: TGTGCCTGGAGTAGCGGGTCCACCGGGGAGCTGTTTTTT; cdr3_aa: CAWSSGSTGELFF
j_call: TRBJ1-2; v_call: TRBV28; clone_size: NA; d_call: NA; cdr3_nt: TGTGCCAGCAGTTTAAATCTGGGCAGGGGAAATGGCTACACCTTC; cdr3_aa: CASSLNLGRGNGYTF
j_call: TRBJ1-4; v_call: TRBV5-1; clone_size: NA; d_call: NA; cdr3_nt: TGCGCCAGCAGCTTGGGACAGCCAGAAACTGAAAAACTGTTTTTT; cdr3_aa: CASSLGQPETEKLFF
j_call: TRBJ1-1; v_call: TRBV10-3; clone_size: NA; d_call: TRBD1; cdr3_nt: TGTGCCATCAGCAACGGGAACAGGGGGAGTACTGAAGCTTTCTTT; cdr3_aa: CAISNGNRGSTEAFF
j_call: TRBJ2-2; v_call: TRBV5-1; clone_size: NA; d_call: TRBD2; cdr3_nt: TGCGCCAGCAGCTTGGAGGGGACTAGCGGCAGCGGGGAGCTGTTTTTT; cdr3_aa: CASSLEGTSGSGELFF
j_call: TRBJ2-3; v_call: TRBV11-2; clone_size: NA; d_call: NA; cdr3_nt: TGTGCCAGCAGCTTAGATCCTATAGCGAGAGGGGGAGATACGCAGTATTTT; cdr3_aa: CASSLDPIARGGDTQYF
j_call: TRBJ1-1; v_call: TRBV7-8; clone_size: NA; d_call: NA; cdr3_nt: TGTGCCAGCAGCTCACGACTGAGTGAAGCTTTCTTT; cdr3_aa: CASSSRLSEAFF
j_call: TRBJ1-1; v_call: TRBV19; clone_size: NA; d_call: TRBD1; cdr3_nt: TGTGCCAGTAGCTCATTTTCAGGGGGCACTGAAGCTTTCTTT; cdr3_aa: CASSSFSGGTEAFF
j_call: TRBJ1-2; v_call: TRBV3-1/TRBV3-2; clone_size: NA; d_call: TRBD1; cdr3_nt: TGTGCCAGCAGCCTCGGACAGGGCGGTGGCTACACCTTC; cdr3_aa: CASSLGQGGGYTF
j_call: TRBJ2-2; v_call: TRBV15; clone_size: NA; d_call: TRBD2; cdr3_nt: TGTGCCACCAGCCCCGACGGGAGGGCGAACACCGGGGAGCTGTTTTTT; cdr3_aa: CATSPDGRANTGELFF
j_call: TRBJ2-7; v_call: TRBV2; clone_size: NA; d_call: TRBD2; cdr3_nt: TGTGCCAGCAGTGAGGTGGGACTAGGGTACGAGCAGTACTTC; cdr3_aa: CASSEVGLGYEQYF
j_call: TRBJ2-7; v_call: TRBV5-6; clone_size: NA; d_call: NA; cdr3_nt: TGTGCCAGCAGCTTGGTTCAAAACTACGAGCAGTACTTC; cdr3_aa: CASSLVQNYEQYF
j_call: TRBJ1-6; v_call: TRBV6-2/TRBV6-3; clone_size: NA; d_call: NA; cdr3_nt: TGTGCCAGCAGTTACGGCGGTCAGAATAATTCACCCCTCCACTTT; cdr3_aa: CASSYGGQNNSPLHF
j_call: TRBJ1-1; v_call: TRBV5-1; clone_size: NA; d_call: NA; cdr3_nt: TGCGCCAGCAGCGCACTTCAGGTCGACACTGAAGCTTTCTTT; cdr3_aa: CASSALQVDTEAFF
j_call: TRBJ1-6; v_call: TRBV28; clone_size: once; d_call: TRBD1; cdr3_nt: TGTGCCAGCAGTTTGACAGGGAATAATTCACCCCTCCACTTT; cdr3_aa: CASSLTGNNSPLHF
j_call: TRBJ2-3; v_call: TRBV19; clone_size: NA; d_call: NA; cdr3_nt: TGTGCCAGTAGTTTGACAGCTCGGGATACGCAGTATTTT; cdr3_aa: CASSLTARDTQYF
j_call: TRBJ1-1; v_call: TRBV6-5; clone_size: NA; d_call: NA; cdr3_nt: TGTGCCAGCACCGAGGGGGACACTGAAGCTTTCTTT; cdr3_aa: CASTEGDTEAFF
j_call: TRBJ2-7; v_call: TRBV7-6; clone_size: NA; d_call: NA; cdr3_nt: TGTGCCAGCAGCCATACTAGCACCCACGAGCAGTACTTC; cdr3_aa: CASSHTSTHEQYF
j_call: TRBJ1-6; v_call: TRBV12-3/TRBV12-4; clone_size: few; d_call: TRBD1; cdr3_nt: TGTGCCAGCAGTTTAGACAGGGGTTCACCCCTCCACTTT; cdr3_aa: CASSLDRGSPLHF